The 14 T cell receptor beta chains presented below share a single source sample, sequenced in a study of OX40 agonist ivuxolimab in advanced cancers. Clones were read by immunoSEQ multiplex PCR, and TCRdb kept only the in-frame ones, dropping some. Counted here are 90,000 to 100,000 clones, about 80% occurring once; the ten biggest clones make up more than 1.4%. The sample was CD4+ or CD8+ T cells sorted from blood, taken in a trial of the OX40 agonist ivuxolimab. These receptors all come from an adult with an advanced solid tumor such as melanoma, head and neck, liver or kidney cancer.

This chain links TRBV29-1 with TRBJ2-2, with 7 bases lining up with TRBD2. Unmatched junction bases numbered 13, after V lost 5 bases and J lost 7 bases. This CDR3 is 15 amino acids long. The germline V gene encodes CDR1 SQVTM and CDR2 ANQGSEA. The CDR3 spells CSVRKDNRGDGELFF. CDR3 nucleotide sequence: TGCAGCGTTCGGAAGGACAACCGGGGGGACGGGGAGCTGTTTTTT.

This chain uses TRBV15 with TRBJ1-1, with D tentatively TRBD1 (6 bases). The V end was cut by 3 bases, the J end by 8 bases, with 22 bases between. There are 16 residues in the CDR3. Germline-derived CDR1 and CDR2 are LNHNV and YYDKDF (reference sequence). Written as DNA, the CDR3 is TGTGCCACCAGCAGCAGCGGTTGGCAGGGGATCGGAGAAGCTTTCTTT. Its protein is CATSSSGWQGIGEAFF.

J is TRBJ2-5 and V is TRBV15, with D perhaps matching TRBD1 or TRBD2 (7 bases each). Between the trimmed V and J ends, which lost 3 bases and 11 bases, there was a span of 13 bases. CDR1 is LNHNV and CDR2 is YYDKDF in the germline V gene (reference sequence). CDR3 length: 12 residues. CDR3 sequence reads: CATSRAGGEQYF. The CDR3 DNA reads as TGTGCCACCAGCAGGGCAGGGGGGGAGCAGTACTTC.

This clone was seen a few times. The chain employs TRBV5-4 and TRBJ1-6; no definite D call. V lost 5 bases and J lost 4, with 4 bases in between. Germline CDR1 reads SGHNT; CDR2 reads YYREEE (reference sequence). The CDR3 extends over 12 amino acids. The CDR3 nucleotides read TGTGCCAGCAGGCCTTATAATTCACCCCTCCACTTT. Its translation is CASRPYNSPLHF.

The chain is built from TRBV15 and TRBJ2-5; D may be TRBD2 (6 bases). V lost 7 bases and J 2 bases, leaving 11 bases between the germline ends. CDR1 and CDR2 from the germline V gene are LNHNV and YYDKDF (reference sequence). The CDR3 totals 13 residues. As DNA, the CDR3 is TGTGCCACCAAAACCGGGAGTCAAGAGACCCAGTACTTC. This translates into CATKTGSQETQYF.

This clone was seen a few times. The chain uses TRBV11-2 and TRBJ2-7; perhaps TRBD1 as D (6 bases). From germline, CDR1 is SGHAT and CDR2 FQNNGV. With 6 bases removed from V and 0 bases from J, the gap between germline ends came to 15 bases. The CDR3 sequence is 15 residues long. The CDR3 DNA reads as TGTGCCAGCAGACCTTCGTGGACAGCCTCCTACGAGCAGTACTTC. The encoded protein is CASRPSWTASYEQYF.

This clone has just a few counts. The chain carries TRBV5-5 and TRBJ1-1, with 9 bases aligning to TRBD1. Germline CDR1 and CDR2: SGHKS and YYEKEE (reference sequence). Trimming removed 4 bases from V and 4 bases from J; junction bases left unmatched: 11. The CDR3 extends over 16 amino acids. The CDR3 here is CASSRGRDRVPTEAFF. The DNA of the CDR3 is TGTGCCAGCAGCCGGGGCCGGGACAGGGTTCCCACTGAAGCTTTCTTT.

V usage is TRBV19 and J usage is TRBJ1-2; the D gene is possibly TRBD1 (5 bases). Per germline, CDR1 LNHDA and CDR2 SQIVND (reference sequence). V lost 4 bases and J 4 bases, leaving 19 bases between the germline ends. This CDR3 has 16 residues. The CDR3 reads CASSKANTRELYGYTF. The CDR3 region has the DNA TGTGCCAGTAGTAAGGCGAATACCAGGGAGCTCTATGGCTACACCTTC. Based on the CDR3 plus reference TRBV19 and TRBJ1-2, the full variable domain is DGGITQSPKYLFRKEGQNVTLSCEQNLNHDAMYWYRQDPGQGLRLIYYSQIVNDFQKGDIAEGYSVSREKKESFPLTVTSAQKNPTAFYLCASSKANTRELYGYTFGSGTRLTVV.

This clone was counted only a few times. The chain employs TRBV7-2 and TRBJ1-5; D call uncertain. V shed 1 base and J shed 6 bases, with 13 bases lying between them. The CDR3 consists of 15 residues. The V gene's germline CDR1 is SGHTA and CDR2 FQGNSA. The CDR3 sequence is CASSLDGRRTQPQHF. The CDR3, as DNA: TGTGCCAGCAGCTTAGACGGGAGACGCACTCAGCCCCAGCATTTT. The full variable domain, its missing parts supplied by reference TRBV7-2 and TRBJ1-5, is GAGVSQSPSNKVTEKGKDVELRCDPISGHTALYWYRQSLGQGLEFLIYFQGNSAPDKSGLPSDRFSAERTGGSVSTLTIQRTQQEDSAVYLCASSLDGRRTQPQHFGDGTRLSIL.

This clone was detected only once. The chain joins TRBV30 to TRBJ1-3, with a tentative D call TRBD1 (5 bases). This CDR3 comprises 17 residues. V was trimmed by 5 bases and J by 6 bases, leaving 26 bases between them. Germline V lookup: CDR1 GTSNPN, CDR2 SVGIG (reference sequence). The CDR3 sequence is CAWVDLAGFYLENTIYF. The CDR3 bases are TGTGCCTGGGTGGATCTAGCAGGGTTTTATCTTGAAAACACCATATATTTT.

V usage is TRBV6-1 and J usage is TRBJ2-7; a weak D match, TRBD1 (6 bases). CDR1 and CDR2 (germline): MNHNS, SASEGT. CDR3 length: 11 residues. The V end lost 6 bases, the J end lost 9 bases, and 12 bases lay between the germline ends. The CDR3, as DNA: TGTGCCAGCAGCACAGGGTATGGGCAGTACTTC. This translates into CASSTGYGQYF.

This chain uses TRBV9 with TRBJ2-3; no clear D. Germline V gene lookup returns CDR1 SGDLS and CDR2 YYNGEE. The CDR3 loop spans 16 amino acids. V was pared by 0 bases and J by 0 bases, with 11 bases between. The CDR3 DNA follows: TGTGCCAGCAGCGTAGGTGTTAGCTTTAGCACAGATACGCAGTATTTT. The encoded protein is CASSVGVSFSTDTQYF. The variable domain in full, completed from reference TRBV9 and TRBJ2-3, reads DSGVTQTPKHLITATGQRVTLRCSPRSGDLSVYWYQQSLDQGLQFLIQYYNGEERAKGNILERFSAQQFPDLHSELNLSSLELGDSALYFCASSVGVSFSTDTQYFGPGTRLTVL.

The CDR3 nucleotides are TGTGCCACCAGCCGAGGCTCTGGAAACACCATATATTTT. The encoded protein is CATSRGSGNTIYF. The gene calls are TRBV15 and TRBJ1-3; D is ambiguous. The CDR3 contains 13 residues. Germline V gene sequence: CDR1 LNHNV, CDR2 YYDKDF (reference sequence). The V and J ends lost 5 bases and 0 bases respectively, with 5 bases between them.

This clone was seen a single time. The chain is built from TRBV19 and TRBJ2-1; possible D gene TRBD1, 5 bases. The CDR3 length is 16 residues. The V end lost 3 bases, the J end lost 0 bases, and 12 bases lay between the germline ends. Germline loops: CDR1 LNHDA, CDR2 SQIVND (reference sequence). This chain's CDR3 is CASSIHRSSSYNEQFF. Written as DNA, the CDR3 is TGTGCCAGTAGTATTCACAGGTCAAGCTCCTACAATGAGCAGTTCTTC. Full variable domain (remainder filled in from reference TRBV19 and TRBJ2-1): DGGITQSPKYLFRKEGQNVTLSCEQNLNHDAMYWYRQDPGQGLRLIYYSQIVNDFQKGDIAEGYSVSREKKESFPLTVTSAQKNPTAFYLCASSIHRSSSYNEQFFGPGTRLTVL.